This entry features one T cell receptor (beta chain) sequence. Its antigen is not identified. One junction end disagrees with the germline gene, perhaps due to a read error. The CDR3 extends over 13 amino acids. In germline, CDR1 is SQVTM, CDR2 ANQGSEA. Unique molecular identifiers had been added to the TCR beta cDNA libraries. Between roughly 1 and 10 million T cells gave rise to roughly 0.5 million cDNA molecules. TCRdb itself ran the PCR reads through MiXCR, one entry per CDR3 protein. The sample lists 750,000 to 950,000 distinct CDR3 sequences, around 53% occurring once. This sample stems from a study of post-analysis software for immune sequencing data. Study-wide findings and caveats: Patients had higher frequencies than controls of roughly five TRBV segments, including TRBV5-6, TRBV5-1 and TRBV20-1. In multiple sclerosis, normalized Chao1 diversity was significantly below that of controls. Strong same-batch co-clustering of samples appeared with F measure clustering.

The chain combines TRBV29-1 with TRBJ2-7; 9 bases map to TRBD1. The sequencing input was blood. The receptor comes from a girl under 18 with multiple sclerosis. The CDR3 here is CSVEGTGDYVQYF. CDR3 DNA sequence: TGCAGCGTTGAAGGGACAGGGGACTACGTGCAGTACTTC.